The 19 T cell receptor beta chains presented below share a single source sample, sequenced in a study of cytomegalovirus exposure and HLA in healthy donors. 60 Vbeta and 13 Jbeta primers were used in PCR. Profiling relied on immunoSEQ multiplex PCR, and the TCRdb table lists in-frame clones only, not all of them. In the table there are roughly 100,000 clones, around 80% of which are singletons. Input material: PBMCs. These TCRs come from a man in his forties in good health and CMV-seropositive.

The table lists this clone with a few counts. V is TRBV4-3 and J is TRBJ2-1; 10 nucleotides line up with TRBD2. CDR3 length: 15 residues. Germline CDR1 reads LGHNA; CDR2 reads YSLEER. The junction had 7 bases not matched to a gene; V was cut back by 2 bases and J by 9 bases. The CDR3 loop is CASSQTSGGAGEQFF. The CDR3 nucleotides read TGCGCCAGCAGCCAAACCAGCGGGGGGGCCGGTGAGCAGTTCTTC.

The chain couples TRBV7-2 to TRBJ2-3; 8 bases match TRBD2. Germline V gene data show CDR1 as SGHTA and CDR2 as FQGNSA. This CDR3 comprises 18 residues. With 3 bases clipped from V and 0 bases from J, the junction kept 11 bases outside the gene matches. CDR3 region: CASSFLASGRSSTDTQYF. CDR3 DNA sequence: TGTGCCAGCAGCTTCCTCGCTAGCGGGCGAAGTAGCACAGATACGCAGTATTTT.

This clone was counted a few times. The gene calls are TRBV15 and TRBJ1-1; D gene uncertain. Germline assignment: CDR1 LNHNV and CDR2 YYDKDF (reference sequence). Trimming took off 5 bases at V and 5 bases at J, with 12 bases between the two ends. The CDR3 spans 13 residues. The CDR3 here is CATSPGRVTEAFF. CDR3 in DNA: TGTGCCACCAGCCCTGGGAGGGTTACTGAAGCTTTCTTT.

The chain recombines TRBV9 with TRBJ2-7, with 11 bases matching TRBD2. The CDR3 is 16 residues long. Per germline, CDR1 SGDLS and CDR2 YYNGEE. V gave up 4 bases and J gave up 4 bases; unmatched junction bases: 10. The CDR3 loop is CASSPNGLAGQYEQYF. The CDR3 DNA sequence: TGTGCCAGCAGCCCGAATGGACTAGCGGGTCAATACGAGCAGTACTTC.

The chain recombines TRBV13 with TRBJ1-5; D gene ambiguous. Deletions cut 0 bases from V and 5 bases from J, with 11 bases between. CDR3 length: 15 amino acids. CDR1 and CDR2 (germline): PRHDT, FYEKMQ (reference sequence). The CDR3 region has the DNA TGTGCCAGCAGCTTAGGGGCAGGAGGTGATCAGCCCCAGCATTTT. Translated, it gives CASSLGAGGDQPQHF.

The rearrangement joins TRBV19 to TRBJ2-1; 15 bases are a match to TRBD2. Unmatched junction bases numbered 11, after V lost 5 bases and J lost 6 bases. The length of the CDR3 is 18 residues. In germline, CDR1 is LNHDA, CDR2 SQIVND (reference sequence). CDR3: CASSGTGTSGGLFNEQFF. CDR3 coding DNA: TGTGCCAGTAGTGGAACCGGGACTAGCGGGGGGTTATTCAATGAGCAGTTCTTC.

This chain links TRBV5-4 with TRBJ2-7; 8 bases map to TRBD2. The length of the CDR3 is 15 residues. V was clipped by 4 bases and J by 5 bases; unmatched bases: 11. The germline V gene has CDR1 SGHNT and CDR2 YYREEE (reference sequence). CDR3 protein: CASSPGGLAGDEQYF. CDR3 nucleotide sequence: TGTGCCAGCAGCCCGGGGGGCCTAGCGGGTGACGAGCAGTACTTC.

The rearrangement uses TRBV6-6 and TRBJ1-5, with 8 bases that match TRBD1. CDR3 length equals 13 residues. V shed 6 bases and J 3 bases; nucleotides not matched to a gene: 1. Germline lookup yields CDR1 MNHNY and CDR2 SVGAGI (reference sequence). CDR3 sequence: CASRGQANQPQHF. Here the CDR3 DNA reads TGTGCCAGCAGGGGACAGGCCAATCAGCCCCAGCATTTT.

CDR3 coding DNA: TGCGCCAGCAGCCCCGGACTGCTAGCGGGGCCACACGAGCAGTACTTC. It specifies CASSPGLLAGPHEQYF. The rearrangement joins TRBV4-3 to TRBJ2-7; the match to TRBD2 covers 9 bases. The CDR3 spans 16 residues. Germline V gene data show CDR1 as LGHNA and CDR2 as YSLEER. With V trimmed by 4 bases and J by 5 bases, 12 bases remained unmatched.

The CDR3 is CASSQLGTSGEQEQYF. CDR3 DNA: TGCGCCAGCAGCCAGCTCGGGACTAGCGGGGAGCAAGAGCAGTACTTC. The genes are TRBV4-1 and TRBJ2-7, with 13 bases lining up with TRBD2. V was pared by 3 bases and J by 7 bases, with 9 bases of the junction left unmatched. Germline V CDR1 and CDR2: MGHRA, YSYEKL. CDR3 length equals 16 residues.

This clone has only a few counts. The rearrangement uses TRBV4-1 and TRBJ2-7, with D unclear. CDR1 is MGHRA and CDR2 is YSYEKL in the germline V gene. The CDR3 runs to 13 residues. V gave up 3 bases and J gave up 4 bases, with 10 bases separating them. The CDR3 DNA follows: TGCGCCAGCAGCCATCCCCCGCGGTACGAGCAGTACTTC. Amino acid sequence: CASSHPPRYEQYF.

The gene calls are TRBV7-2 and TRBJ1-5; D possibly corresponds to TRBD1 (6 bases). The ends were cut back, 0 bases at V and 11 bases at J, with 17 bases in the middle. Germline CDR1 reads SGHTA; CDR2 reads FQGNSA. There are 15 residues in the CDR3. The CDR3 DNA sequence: TGTGCCAGCAGCTTAGCGAGGACAGAGCTGGGGTCCCAGCATTTT. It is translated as CASSLARTELGSQHF.

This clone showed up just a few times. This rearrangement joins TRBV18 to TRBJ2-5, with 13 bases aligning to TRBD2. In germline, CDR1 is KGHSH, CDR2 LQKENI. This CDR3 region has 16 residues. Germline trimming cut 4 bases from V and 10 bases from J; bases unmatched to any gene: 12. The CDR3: CASSLRGLAGAEGQYF. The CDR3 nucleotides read TGTGCCAGCTCACTGAGAGGACTAGCGGGAGCCGAAGGCCAGTACTTC.

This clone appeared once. The CDR3 spells CASSFSLAGLTYEQYF. CDR3 coding DNA: TGTGCCAGCAGTTTCTCCCTAGCGGGGCTAACCTACGAGCAGTACTTC. The rearrangement links TRBV28 to TRBJ2-7, with 9 bases identical to TRBD2. V shed 3 bases, J shed 2 bases, and the junction held 8 bases outside the gene matches. Germline V gene data show CDR1 as MDHEN and CDR2 as SYDVKM. The CDR3 consists of 16 residues.

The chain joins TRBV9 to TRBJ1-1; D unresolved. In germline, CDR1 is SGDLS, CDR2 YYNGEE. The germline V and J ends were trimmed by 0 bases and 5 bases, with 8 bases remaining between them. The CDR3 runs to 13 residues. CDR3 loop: CASSVDVRTEAFF. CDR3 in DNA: TGTGCCAGCAGCGTAGACGTGAGGACTGAAGCTTTCTTT.

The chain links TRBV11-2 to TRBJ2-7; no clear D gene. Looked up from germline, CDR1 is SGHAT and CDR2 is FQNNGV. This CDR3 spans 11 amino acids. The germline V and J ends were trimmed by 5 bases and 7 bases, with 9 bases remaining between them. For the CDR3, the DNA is TGTGCCAGCAGCCCCGCTAGGGAGCAGTACTTC. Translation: CASSPAREQYF. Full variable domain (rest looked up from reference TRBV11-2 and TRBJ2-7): EAGVAQSPRYKIIEKRQSVAFWCNPISGHATLYWYQQILGQGPKLLIQFQNNGVVDDSQLPKDRFSAERLKGVDSTLKIQPAKLEDSAVYLCASSPAREQYFGPGTRLTVT.

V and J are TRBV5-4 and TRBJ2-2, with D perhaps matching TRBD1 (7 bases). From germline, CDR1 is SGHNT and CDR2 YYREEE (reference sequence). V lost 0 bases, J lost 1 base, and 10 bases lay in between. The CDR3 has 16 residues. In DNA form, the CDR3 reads TGTGCCAGCAGCTTGGCAGGGGGGAGGAACACCGGGGAGCTGTTTTTT. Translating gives CASSLAGGRNTGELFF.

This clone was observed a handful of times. The CDR3 nucleotides read TGTGCAAGTCGCTTAGTAAGGGGTCTCTTTGGCAATCAGCCCCAGCATTTT. Protein sequence: CASRLVRGLFGNQPQHF. The genes are TRBV12-2 and TRBJ1-5; TRBD1 is the table's D call, not checked against the DNA. TRBV12-2 represents a pseudogene. The CDR3 runs to 17 residues.

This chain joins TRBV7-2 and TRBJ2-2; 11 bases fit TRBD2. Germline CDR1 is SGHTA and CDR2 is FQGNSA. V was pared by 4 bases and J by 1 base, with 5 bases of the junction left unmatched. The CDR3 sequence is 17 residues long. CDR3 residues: CASSSAGTSGNTGELFF. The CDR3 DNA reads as TGTGCCAGCAGCTCCGCCGGGACTAGCGGGAACACCGGGGAGCTGTTTTTT.